Below, 23 T cell receptor beta chains from the same sample are listed, as sequenced in a study of blood T cells in healthy people across ages. With a J-beta primer mix and a sample-barcoded 5' primer, a second PCR ran about 7 to 12 cycles. TCRdb redid the calling of the 5' RACE reads with MiXCR, one entry per CDR3 protein. The repertoire holds 850,000 to 1,000,000 distinct CDR3 sequences, approximately 50% seen once, with 20% to 25% in the top ten. Sequenced input: blood. These receptors were obtained from a woman aged 55 to 70 in good health.

The CDR3 DNA reads TGCAGCTTAAGGGGGACAGGGGAAGAGACCCAGTACTTC. Its translation: CSLRGTGEETQYF. The genes are TRBV29-1 and TRBJ2-5; 10 nucleotides agree with TRBD1. Per the germline V gene, CDR1 is SQVTM and CDR2 is ANQGSEA. Trimming cost V 8 bases and J 3 bases; bases outside gene matches: 6. The CDR3 contains 13 residues.

The rearrangement links TRBV29-1 to TRBJ2-3, with D maybe TRBD2 (7 bases). V lost 6 bases and J lost 8, with 24 bases in between. Germline values: CDR1 SQVTM, CDR2 ANQGSEA. This CDR3 comprises 15 residues. This CDR3 reads CSVSPRALGGGTQYF. The CDR3 bases are TGCAGCGTCTCCCCCAGGGCTTTAGGGGGGGGTACGCAGTATTTT.

V is TRBV10-3 and J is TRBJ1-6, with 9 bases aligning to TRBD1. Germline V CDR1 and CDR2: ENHRY, SYGVKD. J was trimmed by 7 bases and V by 6 bases; bases with no gene match: 4. The CDR3 is made up of 14 amino acids. For the CDR3, the DNA is TGTGCCATCAGCGCGGGACAGGGCAATTCACCCCTCCACTTT. Encoded protein: CAISAGQGNSPLHF.

This clonotype was picked up many times. This rearrangement joins TRBV7-2 to TRBJ2-5; D is undetermined. Germline CDR1 is SGHTA and CDR2 is FQGNSA. The ends were cut back, 5 bases at V and 4 bases at J, with 11 bases in the middle. CDR3 size: 13 residues. DNA for the CDR3: TGTGCCAGCAGCGCATCAACTTTAGAGACCCAGTACTTC. Its translation is CASSASTLETQYF.

A note on this clonotype: The germline gene is not matched at one end of the junction; a read error may be the cause. V usage is TRBV25-1 and J usage is TRBJ2-5; possibly TRBD1 for D (5 bases). The CDR3 loop spans 16 amino acids. Germline V gives CDR1 MGHDK, CDR2 SYGVNS. CDR3 in amino acids: CASSESEDTPQGTQYF. The CDR3 bases are TGTGCCAGCAGTGAATCAGAGGACACTCCTCAAGGGACCCAGTACTTC.

The chain combines TRBV18 with TRBJ2-1; D is unresolved. Germline assignment: CDR1 KGHSH and CDR2 LQKENI. The CDR3 spans 16 residues. Trimming pared 3 bases from V and 5 bases from J, leaving 17 bases between. The CDR3 here is CASSPIAISGDNEQFF. In DNA form, the CDR3 reads TGTGCCAGCTCACCCATTGCCATTAGTGGTGACAATGAGCAGTTCTTC.

Only one count was recorded for this clonotype. The genes are TRBV27 and TRBJ2-5; TRBD2 matches at 13 bases. CDR3 length equals 15 residues. CDR1 MNHEY and CDR2 SMNVEV come from the germline V gene (reference sequence). V lost 5 bases to trimming and J lost 11 bases; unmatched junction nucleotides: 11. The CDR3: CASSRTRTSGGEQYF. The CDR3 coding sequence is TGTGCCAGCAGTCGAACCCGGACTAGCGGGGGTGAGCAGTACTTC.

The genes are TRBV20-1 and TRBJ2-1, with 8 positions matching TRBD2. CDR1 is DFQATT, CDR2 SNEGSKA, per germline (reference sequence). Losses at the gene ends were 2 bases for V and 0 bases for J; bases not matched to a gene: 6. The CDR3 contains 16 residues. As DNA, the CDR3 is TGCAGTGCTAGAATAACTAGCGGAAGCTCCTACAATGAGCAGTTCTTC. This encodes CSARITSGSSYNEQFF.

The rearrangement links TRBV4-1 to TRBJ2-2; no reliable D call. Looked up from germline, CDR1 is MGHRA and CDR2 is YSYEKL. This CDR3 comprises 14 residues. V was shortened by 1 base and J by 6 bases, with 9 bases between the two germline ends. The CDR3 DNA sequence: TGCGCCAGCAGCCAAGGCCACCTCCCCGGGGAGCTGTTTTTT. It yields the protein CASSQGHLPGELFF.

This clonotype appeared a few times. The V call is TRBV6-5, the J call TRBJ1-1; D uncertain. The CDR3 spans 13 residues. With 6 bases removed from V and 4 bases from J, the gap between germline ends came to 12 bases. Germline CDR1 and CDR2: MNHEY and SVGAGI. CDR3 DNA sequence: TGTGCCAGCAGGCCGCCCGGGAGCACTGAAGCTTTCTTT. It encodes CASRPPGSTEAFF.

This clonotype came up once. The chain links TRBV2 to TRBJ2-3; tentatively, D is TRBD1 or TRBD2 (5 bases each). Deletions cut 7 bases from V and 0 bases from J, with 11 bases between. This CDR3 spans 14 amino acids. CDR1 and CDR2 from the germline V gene are SNHLY and FYNNEI. The DNA of the CDR3 is TGTGCCAGCACTTCCCGGGACAGCACAGATACGCAGTATTTT. This sequence encodes CASTSRDSTDTQYF. The entire variable domain, with the rest obtained from reference TRBV2 and TRBJ2-3, is as follows: EPEVTQTPSHQVTQMGQEVILRCVPISNHLYFYWYRQILGQKVEFLVSFYNNEISEKSEIFDDQFSVERPDGSNFTLKIRSTKLEDSAMYFCASTSRDSTDTQYFGPGTRLTVL.

The sample holds one count of this clonotype. CDR3 residues: CASNRTPGGPETQYF. In nucleotides, the CDR3 is TGTGCCAGCAATAGGACCCCCGGAGGCCCAGAGACCCAGTACTTC. The genes are TRBV12-3 or TRBV12-4 and TRBJ2-5; a possible D gene is TRBD2 (5 bases). Trimming removed 7 bases at V and 4 bases at J, with 19 bases between. The length of the CDR3 is 15 residues.

The J gene is TRBJ2-1, the V gene TRBV9; D unresolved. This CDR3 has 12 amino acids. Trimming took off 1 base at V and 9 bases at J, with 8 bases between the two ends. The germline CDR1 and CDR2 sequences are SGDLS and YYNGEE. The CDR3 spells CASSVRVGEQFF. For the CDR3, the DNA is TGTGCCAGCAGCGTACGAGTCGGTGAGCAGTTCTTC.

The chain recombines TRBV29-1 with TRBJ2-7; D remains ambiguous. This CDR3 has 11 amino acids. The V end lost 6 bases, the J end lost 7 bases, and 13 bases lay between the germline ends. Germline values: CDR1 SQVTM, CDR2 ANQGSEA. Here the CDR3 reads CSVGPLGEQYF. In nucleotides, the CDR3 is TGCAGCGTCGGGCCCCTGGGGGAGCAGTACTTC.

The sample holds a few counts of this clonotype. The chain uses TRBV12-3 or TRBV12-4 and TRBJ2-6, with 10 nucleotides matching TRBD1. The J segment lost 0 bases and the V segment lost 6 bases, leaving 8 bases of the junction unmatched. The length of the CDR3 is 18 residues. The chain's CDR3 is CASSQGTGAVSGANVLTF. For the CDR3, the DNA is TGTGCCAGCAGCCAAGGGACAGGGGCTGTCTCTGGGGCCAACGTCCTGACTTTC.

The V call is TRBV4-1, the J call TRBJ2-7, with 9 bases lining up with TRBD1. Germline CDR1 MGHRA, CDR2 YSYEKL. CDR3 length: 13 residues. After removal of 3 bases from V and 5 bases from J, the junction contained 2 bases not matched to a gene. CDR3: CASSHGQGNEQYF. For the CDR3, the DNA is TGCGCCAGCAGCCACGGACAGGGGAACGAGCAGTACTTC.

This clonotype was detected once. The rearrangement links TRBV7-8 to TRBJ2-1; D is undetermined. The CDR3 extends over 14 amino acids. CDR1 is SGHVS, CDR2 FQNEAQ, per germline. V dropped 5 bases and J dropped 3 bases, with 11 bases sitting between them. The chain's CDR3 is CASSPGWDYNEQFF. The CDR3 nucleotides are TGTGCCAGCAGCCCTGGGTGGGACTACAATGAGCAGTTCTTC.

This clonotype was observed a few times. The chain employs TRBV9 and TRBJ2-1, with 7 nucleotides matching TRBD2. After removal of 3 bases from V and 6 bases from J, the junction contained 12 bases not matched to a gene. The CDR3 loop spans 16 amino acids. Germline V CDR1 and CDR2: SGDLS, YYNGEE. Here the CDR3 reads CASSAPQAGFFNEQFF. In DNA, the CDR3 is TGTGCCAGCAGCGCCCCCCAAGCGGGATTTTTCAATGAGCAGTTCTTC.

A few counts support this clonotype. V and J are TRBV12-3 or TRBV12-4 and TRBJ2-3; no definite D call. The CDR3 runs to 11 residues. With 4 bases removed from V and 8 bases from J, the gap between germline ends came to 7 bases. CDR3 protein: CASSSLPTQYF. The CDR3 DNA reads as TGTGCCAGCAGTTCACTACCTACGCAGTATTTT.

This clonotype has a handful of counts. The chain is built from TRBV25-1 and TRBJ2-1; D uncertain. This CDR3 region has 11 residues. V was cut by 3 bases and J by 7 bases, with 4 bases left in between. The germline V gene encodes CDR1 MGHDK and CDR2 SYGVNS. The CDR3 loop reads CASSDWNEQFF. CDR3 DNA sequence: TGTGCCAGCAGTGACTGGAATGAGCAGTTCTTC.

The genes are TRBV4-2 and TRBJ2-4, with 12 positions matching TRBD2. The J call may be in error: the DNA end matches TRBJ2-7 better. The CDR3 totals 14 residues. Germline CDR1 is LGHNA and CDR2 is YNFKEQ. CDR3 protein: CASSVLAGGFEQYF. The CDR3 DNA reads TGTGCCAGCAGCGTACTAGCGGGAGGTTTCGAGCAGTACTTC.

The chain recombines TRBV27 with TRBJ2-4; TRBD2 matches 7 bases. The DNA matches TRBJ2-7 better at its end, which makes the J call doubtful. Germline CDR1 reads MNHEY; CDR2 reads SMNVEV (reference sequence). The CDR3 loop spans 21 amino acids. DNA for the CDR3: TGTGCCAGCAGTTCCAACCCCTCCCCTCGGACTAGTTTGAGAAGGGCCTACGAGCAGTACTTC. This sequence encodes CASSSNPSPRTSLRRAYEQYF.

The chain recombines TRBV7-6 with TRBJ2-1, with unresolved D. Trimming shortened V by 1 base and J by 9 bases, and 10 bases separated the two germline ends. CDR1 SGHVS and CDR2 FNYEAQ come from the germline V gene. The CDR3 extends over 13 amino acids. The CDR3 DNA is TGTGCCAGCAGCTTAGGGGTTGTAACTGAGCAGTTCTTC. Amino acid sequence: CASSLGVVTEQFF.